This T cell receptor (beta chain) emerged from a study of cytomegalovirus exposure and HLA in healthy donors (dated by TCRdb to about 2017). For the study in its entirety: An earlier analysis of roughly 630 of the donors reported more than 250 Gb of sequence data and some 100 million unique TCR beta sequences from 150 million to 200 million T cells. An early release covering roughly 600 HLA-typed donors comprised 250 to 350 gigabases of sequencing data and 85 million or so unique TCR sequences. The genetic ancestry cluster associated with self-reported Caucasian donors included over 65% of the 350 to 500 genotyped donors. The study aimed to test whether cataloging public T cell receptors could reveal signatures of past pathogen exposure. The study profiled the T cell repertoires of 550 to 700 subjects by immunosequencing and related them to cytomegalovirus serostatus. Along with the approximately 670-subject first cohort, a separate validation cohort of over 90 different subjects was used. The study combined high-throughput TCR immunosequencing, statistical association of individual TCRs with disease status, and machine learning to predict cytomegalovirus infection status. In a later analysis, previously published TCR beta repertoires from fewer than 750 donors were re-analyzed and high-resolution HLA genotyping was added so that TCR occurrence patterns could be studied. Rather than drawing on any new phenotypic data, the later analysis identified candidate immune exposures from TCR beta sequences and the way those sequences occurred across donors. An earlier analysis of several hundred of the donors applied high-throughput TCR beta sequencing to assess whether each TCR beta V gene segment acted as functional or pseudogenic. Donor age, sex, ethnicity and CMV serostatus were collected together with the repertoire data. In a later genetic analysis, genome-wide SNP genotypes for about three fifths of the roughly 670 donors were used, and that subset was treated as a discovery cohort. All discovery cohort repertoires had been generated using a single sequencing platform. Both class I and class II loci were covered by HLA typing, at four-digit resolution. The number of donors typed differed by locus, with roughly 629-640 for A, B, C, DRB1 and DQB1, around 520 for DQA1, 606 for DPA1, and 450 to 480 for DPB1. Because of strong linkage in the cohort, roughly five DR-DQ haplotypes were treated as single units for association and clustering. On average, roughly 200,000 unique TCR beta nucleotide sequences were sequenced per donor among a few hundred genotyped donors of the cohort, with roughly 18% of those sequences being non-productive.

Notes on this clone: Its antigen is currently not known. Within one base of it there is no much larger clone, and no base qualities were kept.

The cohort comprised several hundred healthy bone marrow donors. At the time of sampling, all cohort members were nominally healthy, though unrecorded immune exposures were likely present. The donor was CMV seronegative and was included in the group of a few hundred seronegative cohort members. A peripheral blood sample was provided by each donor, and peripheral blood mononuclear cells were used for TCR beta sequencing. The Qiagen DNeasy Blood Extraction Kit was used to extract genomic DNA from the blood cell samples. Libraries were made using the immunoSEQ multiplex PCR assay. For the multiplex PCR, a mixture combining 60 forward primers for TCR Vbeta segments and 13 reverse primers for TCR Jbeta segments was used. A multiplex PCR assay on genomic DNA amplified the CDR3 region of rearranged TCR beta genes. The amplified TCR beta libraries were sequenced on the Illumina HiSeq System as 87-base-pair reads. The authors' pipeline ran thus. In a later analysis, tens of millions of unique TCR beta chains were counted across the roughly 610 repertoires, and about 10 million of these chains were shared by at least two donors. A nearest-neighbor algorithm error-corrected the raw reads and collapsed the reads into unique sequences, merging closely related sequences to remove PCR and sequencing errors. To assign V, D and J gene segments, CDR3 sequences were aligned to IMGT reference sequences. For a sequence to be retained, at least a six-nucleotide match to both a V gene segment and a J gene segment was required. A rearrangement was called productive if the CDR3 had no stop codons and remained in frame with V and J, and every other rearrangement was called non-productive. Following IMGT convention, CDR3 was defined as the stretch from the second conserved V-encoded cysteine to the conserved J-encoded phenylalanine. The earlier analysis of some 550 of the donors excluded any sequence lacking an unambiguous match to a single V gene segment. An earlier analysis of about 590 of the donors classified V segments as functional when productive rearrangements were above 56.7% and as segregating when the standard deviation between donors was above 5%. A statistical classification framework was built for diagnosing cytomegalovirus status from the catalog of TCR beta chain sequences. In a later analysis, V and J genes were assigned by comparing TCR nucleotide sequences against IMGT/GENE-DB human TR gene sequences. The TCRdist pipeline was used in a later analysis to assign CDR3 sequences and most-parsimonious VDJ recombination scenarios. In a later analysis, each TCR beta chain was defined by its CDR3 amino acid sequence together with its V-gene family, and reads without a unique V-gene family were excluded. In a later analysis, nearly 600 highly shared, low-generation-probability nucleotide sequences were removed to address suspected cross-contamination and a sequencing artifact. For each public chain, a later analysis derived a clonal expansion index from normalized ranks of inferred template counts within each repertoire. In a later analysis, generation probabilities were computed using a VDJ recombination model fitted to out-of-frame rearrangements, and the results were checked against IGoR. Hypergeometric tests were used in a later analysis to score TCR-TCR, TCR-HLA and TCR-CMV co-occurrence, with a repertoire-size bias correction applied to the TCR pairs. False discovery rates were estimated in a later analysis by permuting HLA or CMV assignments 20 times. In a later analysis, co-occurring TCRs were grouped with DBSCAN, and TCRdist sequence similarity was added when clustering was performed within HLA-allele-positive subsets. For co-occurrence clustering, repertoires with fewer than 30,000 or more than 120,000 public chains were excluded, along with five repertoires with anomalous nucleotide sharing. TCRdb's version of the immuneACCESS table is confined to in-frame rearrangements and falls short of the full clone set. An unresolved V gene accounts for under half of the shortfall where checked; the remainder is of unknown origin. That table is the source of V, J and clone size, and D and trimming were worked out from the DNA. The sample table contains roughly 140,000 clones; only one count was recorded for about 79% of them. The biggest ten clones account for about 2.5% of the sample.

Broad study findings and their caveats: According to a later analysis, most CMV-associated TCR beta chains appeared to be HLA-restricted, and the HLA associations seemed to be driven largely by CMV exposure. In a later analysis, HLA-associated TCR beta chains were found to be more clonally expanded and to have lower generation probabilities than equally common non-associated chains. The only immune exposure information available for the cohort was CMV serostatus. A further reported finding was that TCR beta sequences accurately predicted the HLA-A and HLA-B alleles for most subjects in the first cohort. V-gene and J-gene trimming of TCR beta chains was associated with a missense DCLRE1C variant in a later genetic analysis, and the association was replicated in an independent cohort. According to the authors, the approach could potentially be generalized to other disease states and immunological phenotypes. A cluster of highly shared sequence variants was judged likely to be a technical artifact of the sequencing pipeline. A few of the identified cytomegalovirus-associated TCR beta chains were confirmed in vitro to be specific for cytomegalovirus antigens. Several of the top co-occurrence clusters appeared to be linked to parvovirus B19, influenza, CMV and Epstein-Barr virus, according to a later analysis. Roughly uniform sequencing depth across donors was assumed in presence/absence analyses, although this assumption may not hold. The cohort was sequenced for TCR beta chains only, and without alpha or paired-chain data the features that could be detected were limited. In the study, 164 TCR beta chains were listed as associated with cytomegalovirus. Cytomegalovirus status was reported to be diagnosed by the classifier with high specificity and sensitivity in both the original and validation cohorts. In a later analysis, some 17,000 TCR beta sequences were associated with specific HLA alleles at a false discovery rate of 0.05. HLA typing was unavailable for some donors at each locus, so association tests used only the typed subset. Roughly 17 rarely observed V segments, including chromosome 9 orphons, were excluded from the earlier analysis of about 500 of the donors because counts were too low. According to a later genetic analysis, donors in an Asian-associated ancestry cluster had fewer N-insertions in productive TCRs than the roughly 670-donor mean. While some public TCRs were present in many individuals, most TCR sequences turned up only very rarely across donors. Broadly in line with IMGT annotations, most TCR beta V segments showed up in productive rearrangements about 87% or about 30% of the time in an earlier analysis of several hundred of the donors. According to a later analysis, TCR association rates differed among HLA loci, with DRB1 alleles showing the most associated TCRs and HLA-C alleles showing the fewest. Strong co-occurrence of HLA alleles, especially DR and DQ, made assigning TCR associations to individual alleles difficult. Linkage disequilibrium might explain the correlated functional status among segregating V segments, but an unknown experimental factor could not be excluded.

The sequence was collected from a male donor in good health and CMV-seronegative. Material for sequencing was PBMCs.

CDR3 protein: CASSPGQGTDTQYF. The DNA reads as follows: TGTGCCAGCTCACCGGGACAGGGCACAGATACGCAGTATTTT. The chain employs TRBV18 and TRBJ2-3; 8 central bases correspond to TRBD1. Trimming leaves V shorter by 3 bases and J shorter by 1 base, with the junction holding 0 bases beyond the gene matches. Based on the germline V gene, the CDR1 and CDR2 sequences are KGHSH and LQKENI. The CDR3 starts with the cysteine, ends with the phenylalanine, and has 14 residues. Only the CDR3 DNA stays, 42 bases, in frame from base 1.